This T cell receptor (beta chain) was captured by sequencing in a study of T cell changes during pregnancy in multiple sclerosis. With 3 bases removed from V and 6 bases from J, the gap between germline ends came to 12 bases. The germline CDR1 and CDR2 sequences are KGHSY and FQNENV. The CDR3 is made up of 13 amino acids. The assay was immunoSEQ multiplex PCR, and TCRdb's table has in-frame clones only and misses some. The sample records 75,000 to 100,000 clones, roughly nine tenths being singletons. The TCR sequence derives from a female donor in good health, enrolled as a control in a pregnancy study. The sequencing here drew on peripheral blood, taken in the second trimester of pregnancy. This rearrangement joins TRBV16 to TRBJ2-7; TRBD1 is a possible D gene (6 bases). CDR3 protein: CASSHPTRGEQYF. The DNA for the CDR3 is TGTGCCAGCAGCCATCCGACCAGGGGCGAGCAGTACTTC.